This T cell receptor beta chain stems from a study of T cell clonality in common variable immunodeficiency (dated by TCRdb to between 2014 and 2017). This clone was observed many times. No cognate antigen has been identified for it. The read terminates 3 residues ahead of where the CDR3 ends, so the germline J gene completes it. The CDR3 spans 13 residues, from the cysteine through the phenylalanine. Of the CDR3's DNA, 30 bases were read; they are in frame from base 1. The germline V gene provides CDR1 MNHNS and CDR2 SASEGT. Relative to germline, V is 0 bases shorter and J is 6 bases shorter, with 8 bases between their ends. Both CVID patients and healthy controls were predominantly of Caucasian heritage. From each donor, about 5 to 8.5 ml of heparinized peripheral whole blood was collected. TCRbeta CDR3 repertoires were sequenced from genomic DNA of adults with common variable immune deficiency (CVID) and healthy adult controls. A total of some 22 healthy adult volunteers (12 female and about 10 male; age range about 20 to 66 years, mean age around 35) were included in the control group. Diluted blood was subjected to density centrifugation over Hypaque 1077 or Ficoll-Paque for isolation of peripheral blood mononuclear cells. Genomic DNA was obtained from unsorted mononuclear cells through either Qiagen column purification or a centrifugation-based method.

CVID samples and control samples contributed equivalent amounts of genomic DNA as sequencing input. For every sample, a 60 bp segment covering the rearranged TCRbeta CDR3 region was amplified and then sequenced. The immunoSEQ assay, a bias-corrected multiplex PCR combined with high-throughput sequencing, was used to amplify TCRbeta. From the authors' description of their analysis: Every unique nucleotide sequence counted as a clone and was annotated with V, D and J genes, copy number and frequency. Sequences were labeled productive if in frame, and non-productive if out of frame or containing stop codons. As previously described, clonality was calculated on the basis of Shannon's entropy. The predicted amino acid sequences of productive clones were used to derive the mean CDR3 Kyte-Doolittle hydropathy. Using the R hclust function, scaled V gene usage was clustered hierarchically with Manhattan distance and complete linkage. To assess clone sharing by CDR3 amino acid sequence, 12 repertoires per group were resampled over 100 rounds. The repertoires were searched for around 75 published EBV-specific and approximately 250 published CMV-specific TCRbeta sequences. A couple of CVID samples yielding fewer than 10,000 sequences were excluded from analysis, leaving some 40 CVID repertoires. Drawn from immuneACCESS, this table holds only the in-frame rearrangements with V and J called that TCRdb kept. Clones are partly lost; checked studies trace under half to an unresolved V gene and leave the rest unexplained. Clone size and V and J calls were adopted from that table, with D and trimming inferred from the DNA. There are some 38,000 clones in this sample, and none of them is a singleton. The top ten constitute 2.5% to 3% of the sample.

Beyond this particular receptor, the publication reports: CVID TCRbeta sequences were reported to have fewer deletions and N-nucleotide insertions and to lack highly modified clones with 13 or more V deletions. Even though DNA input was equal, the average per sample came to 65,000 to 85,000 unique sequences for controls compared with around 32,000 for CVID samples. Patient heterogeneity within the CVID cohort put limits on correlating repertoire features with clinical complications. Fewer TCRbeta clones were shared among CVID subjects than among healthy controls (p < 0.0001). TCRbeta clonality was higher in CVID subjects than in healthy controls (t-test p = 0.018), and the increase was most characteristic of about a third of subjects. According to the authors, finding the cause of the higher clonality in CVID would require sequencing the repertoires of T cell subpopulations.

The chain links TRBV6-1 with TRBJ1-1, and perhaps TRBD1 as D gene, on 6 matching bases. The source is a person between 18 and 75 years old in good health. The sample taken for sequencing was peripheral blood mononuclear cells. For the CDR3, the sequence is CASSEANRAEAFF. The DNA read from the CDR3 is TGTGCCAGCAGTGAAGCAAACAGGGCTGAA.